Below, 8 T cell receptor beta chains from the same sample are listed, as sequenced in a study of T-cell memory formation after mild COVID-19. TCRdb called the 5' RACE reads again in MiXCR, with one record for every CDR3 protein. This sample has 530,000 or so distinct CDR3 sequences; roughly 17% occur once, and the top ten carry about 8.1%. Sequencing was performed on PBMCs or a T cell subset sorted from them (not recorded which). All receptors derive from an adult woman who had mild COVID-19 (a few samples of this study predate the infection). Cell type and time point are not known.

The genes are TRBV7-2 and TRBJ2-7; TRBD1 is a possible D gene (6 bases). The CDR3 consists of 15 residues. The germline gives CDR1 SGHTA, CDR2 FQGNSA. Deletions cut 5 bases from V and 5 bases from J, with 19 bases between. The CDR3, as DNA: TGTGCCAGCAGCGCTTACAGGGCGGGTAGGGACGAGCAGTACTTC. It translates to CASSAYRAGRDEQYF. Variable domain in full (rest from reference TRBV7-2 and TRBJ2-7): GAGVSQSPSNKVTEKGKDVELRCDPISGHTALYWYRQSLGQGLEFLIYFQGNSAPDKSGLPSDRFSAERTGGSVSTLTIQRTQQEDSAVYLCASSAYRAGRDEQYFGPGTRLTVT.

In its sample, this clonotype was seen a few times. The chain's CDR3 is CASSLWTGIDIGELFF. DNA for the CDR3: TGTGCCAGCAGCTTATGGACGGGGATTGATATCGGGGAGCTGTTTTTT. This chain uses TRBV7-9 with TRBJ2-2, with D possibly TRBD2 on 5 matching bases. V was trimmed by 2 bases and J by 7 bases, leaving 17 bases between them. Germline V gene lookup returns CDR1 SEHNR and CDR2 FQNEAQ (reference sequence). The CDR3 runs 16 residues.

The chain couples TRBV20-1 to TRBJ1-2, with TRBD1 as a possible D gene (6 bases). Germline V gene data show CDR1 as DFQATT and CDR2 as SNEGSKA (reference sequence). The CDR3 runs to 14 residues. Trimming removed 3 bases at V and 4 bases at J, with 15 bases between. The CDR3 is CSASPRGRGYGYTF. In DNA form, the CDR3 reads TGCAGTGCTAGCCCCAGGGGACGTGGCTATGGCTACACCTTC.

The rearrangement uses TRBV12-3 or TRBV12-4 and TRBJ1-5, with D unclear. Trimming took 4 bases from V and 12 from J, leaving 16 bases between them. CDR3 size: 13 residues. The DNA for the CDR3 is TGTGCCAGCAGTTCATCCGGAGGCGCCGACCAGCATTTT. It translates to CASSSSGGADQHF.

This chain links TRBV7-6 with TRBJ1-3; D remains unclear. The ends were cut back, 0 bases at V and 4 bases at J, with 10 bases in the middle. Germline loops: CDR1 SGHVS, CDR2 FNYEAQ. This CDR3 has 15 residues. As DNA, the CDR3 is TGTGCCAGCAGCTTAGCGGGGTCAGTCGGAAACACCATATATTTT. Translated: CASSLAGSVGNTIYF.

Comments on this clonotype: The junction does not match germline at one end; this may be a read error. The chain employs TRBV7-9 and TRBJ1-4; D may be TRBD1 (5 bases). CDR1 and CDR2 (germline): SEHNR, FQNEAQ (reference sequence). This CDR3 is 14 amino acids long. CDR3 DNA sequence: TGTGCCAGCAGCCTAGCAGGGTTGGGTGAAAAACTGTTTTTT. It is translated as CASSLAGLGEKLFF.

This clonotype was seen a single time. The chain employs TRBV12-3 or TRBV12-4 and TRBJ2-3; 7 bases agree with TRBD2. Trimming removed 6 bases from V and 3 bases from J; junction bases left unmatched: 9. The CDR3 has 15 amino acids. In DNA, the CDR3 is TGTGCCAGCAGCCCGAGGAGCGGGATTACAGATACGCAGTATTTT. Its translation: CASSPRSGITDTQYF.

The rearrangement uses TRBV20-1 and TRBJ1-6; TRBD1 agrees at 8 bases. CDR1 DFQATT and CDR2 SNEGSKA come from the germline V gene (reference sequence). V dropped 5 bases and J dropped 8; count of bases not matched to a gene: 5. The CDR3 extends over 13 amino acids. The CDR3 spells CSASDRADSPLHF. CDR3 coding DNA: TGCAGTGCTTCGGACAGGGCGGATTCACCCCTCCACTTT.